Presented here are 8 T cell receptor beta chains from one specimen sequenced in a study of CD8+CD57+ T cells in acquired aplastic anemia. According to the study, genomic DNA was the template for TCR beta VDJ and CDR3 profiling. Via MiXCR, TCRdb re-called the reads, giving one row per CDR3 protein. Among some 42,000 distinct CDR3 sequences, about 65% were seen once, and the ten largest hold more than 20%. Sequenced material: sorted CD4+, CD8+, or CD8+CD57+ T cells (not recorded which) from PBMCs. These TCRs come from a human donor in good health, serving as a control.

The V call is TRBV15, the J call TRBJ1-5; D is perhaps TRBD1 (5 bases). The CDR3 has 14 residues. Per the germline V gene, CDR1 is LNHNV and CDR2 is YYDKDF (reference sequence). Trimming took 2 bases from V and 6 from J, leaving 11 bases between them. DNA for the CDR3: TGTGCCACCAGCAGAATCGGGGGAGGTCAGCCCCAGCATTTT. Protein: CATSRIGGGQPQHF.

The gene calls are TRBV20-1 and TRBJ2-5; 16 bases map to TRBD2. The germline gives CDR1 DFQATT, CDR2 SNEGSKA (reference sequence). This CDR3 has 17 residues. Trimming cost V 6 bases and J 2 bases; bases outside gene matches: 9. The CDR3 reads CSAIGTSGGVHQETQYF. The CDR3 DNA is TGCAGTGCCATCGGGACTAGCGGGGGGGTCCATCAAGAGACCCAGTACTTC.

The rearrangement uses TRBV29-1 and TRBJ2-1; D gene ambiguous. CDR1 is SQVTM and CDR2 is ANQGSEA in the germline V gene. The CDR3 consists of 11 residues. Trimming took 3 bases from V and 3 from J, leaving 3 bases between them. CDR3 protein: CSVESYNEQFF. The DNA of the CDR3 is TGCAGCGTTGAGAGCTACAATGAGCAGTTCTTC.

This clonotype appeared once. The chain employs TRBV25-1 and TRBJ2-4; TRBD1 is a possible D gene (6 bases). The length of the CDR3 is 16 residues. V was clipped by 6 bases and J by 1 base, with 16 bases between them. Germline V gene data show CDR1 as MGHDK and CDR2 as SYGVNS. The CDR3 protein is CASSLGRGGAKNIQYF. The CDR3 DNA follows: TGTGCCAGCAGCCTAGGCAGGGGTGGGGCCAAAAACATTCAGTACTTC.

The J gene is TRBJ1-2, the V gene TRBV7-9, with 8 positions matching TRBD1. Per the germline V gene, CDR1 is SEHNR and CDR2 is FQNEAQ (reference sequence). The CDR3 spans 12 residues. V dropped 5 bases and J dropped 7; count of bases not matched to a gene: 3. CDR3 in amino acids: CASSQGQGGYTF. The CDR3 DNA reads as TGTGCCAGCAGCCAAGGACAGGGTGGCTACACCTTC.

The chain links TRBV4-2 to TRBJ2-7, with 9 bases lining up with TRBD1. Trimming cost V 0 bases and J 2 bases; bases outside gene matches: 5. The germline CDR1 and CDR2 sequences are LGHNA and YNFKEQ. The CDR3 covers 16 residues. Written as DNA, the CDR3 is TGTGCCAGCAGCCAAGAACAGGGGGCGCGGACCTACGAGCAGTACTTC. Translation: CASSQEQGARTYEQYF.

At least ten counts were recorded for this clonotype. The chain recombines TRBV4-3 with TRBJ2-1, with a possible D match to TRBD1 (5 bases). This CDR3 contains 17 residues. Deletions cut 0 bases from V and 4 bases from J, with 16 bases between. From germline, CDR1 is LGHNA and CDR2 YSLEER. The CDR3 DNA reads as TGCGCCAGCAGCCAAGAAGGTGGAGACAGCTATTACAATGAGCAGTTCTTC. Protein sequence: CASSQEGGDSYYNEQFF.

The chain combines TRBV14 with TRBJ1-6; 7 bases match TRBD1. Trimming cost V 4 bases and J 10 bases; bases outside gene matches: 7. Germline CDR1 is SGHDN and CDR2 is FVKESK. The CDR3 is made up of 14 amino acids. Here the CDR3 reads CASSPGQVYSPLHF. For the CDR3, the DNA is TGTGCCAGCAGCCCAGGACAGGTATACTCACCCCTCCACTTT.